This T cell receptor beta chain came from a study of response to subunit inactivated influenza vaccine. This clonotype was seen just once. The CDR3 has 17 amino acids. Germline CDR1 reads DFQATT; CDR2 reads SNEGSKA (reference sequence). J lost 0 bases, V lost 0 bases, and 4 bases had no gene match. TCRdb reanalysed the RT-PCR reads using MiXCR and keeps one entry per CDR3 protein. The table has hundreds of thousands of distinct CDR3 sequences, roughly 25% seen once. This receptor was identified in a man aged 50 to 59 who received an inactivated influenza vaccine. Here the sequenced sample was CD4+ T cells sorted from PBMCs, taken less than 6 days after vaccination. The V gene is TRBV20-1, the J gene TRBJ2-6, with TRBD2 matching 8 bases. CDR3 bases: TGCAGTGCTAGAGAGGTAGCGGGACTCTCTGGGGCCAACGTCCTGACTTTC. It yields the protein CSAREVAGLSGANVLTF.